One and the same sample provided the 7 T cell receptor beta chains below, sequenced in a study of T cells after yellow fever vaccination. TCRdb itself ran the 5' RACE reads through MiXCR, one entry per CDR3 protein. The sample carries a few hundred thousand distinct CDR3 sequences, around 5.3% recorded once. The sequencing here drew on CD4+ T cells sorted from PBMCs, taken on the day of the yellow fever booster vaccination. These receptors originate from a man aged 18 to 30 who received the YFV17D yellow fever vaccine.

Many counts were recorded for this clonotype. V is TRBV14 and J is TRBJ2-5; 7 bases are shared with TRBD1. CDR1 is SGHDN, CDR2 FVKESK, per germline. This CDR3 spans 14 amino acids. V lost 1 base to trimming and J lost 4 bases; unmatched junction nucleotides: 3. The CDR3 nucleotides read TGTGCCAGCAGCCAAGCCGGGACAGCAGAGACCCAGTACTTC. This encodes CASSQAGTAETQYF.

This clonotype was observed many times. The V and J genes are TRBV29-1 and TRBJ2-4; D uncertain. The length of the CDR3 is 12 residues. V lost 5 bases to trimming and J lost 6 bases, with 11 bases between them. Germline loops: CDR1 SQVTM, CDR2 ANQGSEA. The CDR3 DNA is TGCAGCGTTTTGGGGTTGGGAAACATTCAGTACTTC. Residues: CSVLGLGNIQYF.

The genes are TRBV7-2 and TRBJ2-2; D is undetermined. With 5 bases removed from V and 6 bases from J, the gap between germline ends came to 13 bases. The CDR3 contains 14 residues. Germline V gives CDR1 SGHTA, CDR2 FQGNSA. The CDR3 DNA reads TGTGCCAGCAGCATCGATGCAGAACCCGGGGAGCTGTTTTTT. It codes for CASSIDAEPGELFF.

The chain joins TRBV7-2 to TRBJ2-6; a weak D match, TRBD1 (5 bases). This CDR3 comprises 16 residues. The germline gives CDR1 SGHTA, CDR2 FQGNSA. Trimming removed 5 bases from V and 2 bases from J, with 13 bases in between. This CDR3 is CASSDRRGTGANVLTF. The CDR3 nucleotides read TGTGCCAGCAGCGACCGAAGGGGAACTGGGGCCAACGTCCTGACTTTC.

This sequence joins TRBV11-2 and TRBJ2-1, with D possibly matching TRBD2 (6 bases). CDR1 is SGHAT and CDR2 is FQNNGV in the germline V gene. The CDR3 runs 12 residues. V was trimmed by 1 base and J by 15 bases, leaving 13 bases between them. The CDR3 DNA follows: TGTGCCAGCAGCTTAGCCGGCGGGGTGCCGTTCTTC. It codes for CASSLAGGVPFF.

This chain links TRBV6-2 or TRBV6-3 with TRBJ2-1; 10 nucleotides match TRBD2. Per germline, CDR1 MNHEY and CDR2 SVGEGT. The J segment lost 4 bases and the V segment lost 0 bases, leaving 6 bases of the junction unmatched. The length of the CDR3 is 17 residues. The CDR3 nucleotides read TGTGCCAGCAGTTACTCGAGATTAGCGGGGGGATACAATGAGCAGTTCTTC. Its protein product is CASSYSRLAGGYNEQFF.

This clonotype was found a few times. DNA of the CDR3: TGCGCCAGCAGCTTGGCGCAGGGGCGATATGGCTACACCTTC. Its protein product is CASSLAQGRYGYTF. The chain carries TRBV5-1 and TRBJ1-2, with D maybe TRBD1 (6 bases). The ends were cut back, 0 bases at V and 5 bases at J, with 11 bases in the middle. CDR3 size: 14 residues. The germline V gene has CDR1 SGHRS and CDR2 YFSETQ.